Reported below is one T cell receptor (beta chain). What it recognizes is unknown. The PCR had 60 Vbeta and 13 Jbeta primers. TCRdb's table, derived via immunoSEQ multiplex PCR, lists solely in-frame clones and lacks some. This table has approximately 100,000 clones, about 74% appearing once. V lost 3 bases, J lost 1 base, and 7 bases lay in between. The CDR3 extends over 14 amino acids. CDR1 and CDR2 from the germline V gene are SGHVS and FNYEAQ. This sample stems from a study of cytomegalovirus exposure and HLA in healthy donors. Study results and limitations: Reportedly, diagnosis of cytomegalovirus status by the classifier showed high specificity and sensitivity.

This clonotype originated in a man aged 55 to 70 in good health and CMV-seropositive. Source material: PBMCs. The chain employs TRBV7-6 and TRBJ2-1; unclear D gene. Here the CDR3 DNA reads TGTGCCAGCAGCTTGAGAACTTCCTACAATGAGCAGTTCTTC. Translating gives CASSLRTSYNEQFF.